The 4 T cell receptor beta chains below were found in one sample sequenced in a study of blood T cell repertoires in COVID-19. Only in-frame clones appear in the TCRdb table, and some are missing; sequencing was by immunoSEQ multiplex PCR. The table includes about 250,000 clones, about 90% detected once. Sequencing input: PBMCs or T cells enriched from blood (not recorded which). The receptors were gathered from a woman younger than 45 with acute COVID-19.

The chain carries TRBV7-8 and TRBJ2-1; D remains unclear. Germline V gene sequence: CDR1 SGHVS, CDR2 FQNEAQ. This CDR3 has 15 residues. V lost 1 base and J 2 bases, leaving 9 bases between the germline ends. CDR3 sequence: CASSLVAVTYNEQFF. Here the CDR3 DNA reads TGTGCCAGCAGCTTAGTGGCGGTAACCTACAATGAGCAGTTCTTC.

The rearrangement uses TRBV4-1 and TRBJ1-1; the D is unclear. The ends were cut back, 1 base at V and 7 bases at J, with 13 bases in the middle. The length of the CDR3 is 14 residues. Germline loops: CDR1 MGHRA, CDR2 YSYEKL. Written as DNA, the CDR3 is TGCGCCAGCAGCCAAGCCGGGAAGAAAAGTGAAGCTTTCTTT. Translated, it gives CASSQAGKKSEAFF.

The chain couples TRBV10-2 to TRBJ1-4; D is undetermined. V was trimmed by 0 bases and J by 7 bases, leaving 3 bases between them. The length of the CDR3 is 12 residues. From germline, CDR1 is WSHSY and CDR2 SAAADI. The CDR3 loop is CASSESLEKLFF. CDR3 bases: TGCGCCAGCAGTGAGTCTCTTGAAAAACTGTTTTTT.

A word on this clone: Other DNA sequences in this specimen translate into the identical CDR3. CDR3 protein: CASSLSGSSYEQYF. The CDR3 DNA reads as TGTGCCAGCAGTCTTAGCGGGAGCTCCTACGAGCAGTACTTC. The chain employs TRBV7-9 and TRBJ2-7, with TRBD2 identical over 9 bases. The V gene end was trimmed by 6 bases and the J gene end by 0 bases; junction bases not matched to a gene: 3. There are 14 residues in the CDR3. Germline values: CDR1 SEHNR, CDR2 FQNEAQ (reference sequence).